This T cell receptor beta chain was identified during a study of CD8+CD57+ T cells in acquired aplastic anemia (dated by TCRdb to 2017 to 2018). Study-level background: On average, sorted CD4+ and CD8+ cells yielded about 3 ug of extracted DNA, with a range of roughly 0.18 to 30 ug. A CD8+CD57+ expansion meant a frequency higher than the mean frequency seen in healthy subjects.

The patients picked for sequencing were ones in whom flow cytometry had shown an expansion of CD8+CD57+ cells. Severe acquired aplastic anemia was diagnosed in all patients according to International Study of Aplastic Anemia and Agranulocytosis and Camitta criteria. No therapy had been received by the patients at the time of blood sampling. In this study, sorted CD4+ and CD8+ T cells from the blood of healthy subjects and of severe aplastic anemia patients had their TCR repertoires deep-sequenced. Patients were enrolled under clinicaltrials.gov protocols 00001620, 01623167, 00001397, 00071045, 00081523 and 00961064 in the USA. Ficoll-Paque density gradient centrifugation was used to isolate peripheral blood mononuclear cells. Before DNA extraction, CD4+ and CD8+ T cells were sorted with FACS or magnetic beads. This clonotype has ten or more counts. This receptor's antigen is unknown. Per-base qualities were not stored, and no clone one base away is much larger.

Overall study outcomes, separate from this receptor: Between patients and healthy controls, no significant difference in CD8+ Simpson's diversity was found (P=0.060). Roughly 29 CD8+ CDR3 sequences were shared between patients and controls but appeared highly expressed in patients and within their immunodominant clones.

Genomic DNA served as template for TCR beta VDJ combination and CDR3 sequence profiling. An Illumina HiSeq 2000 was used for TCR repertoire sequencing. In the source study's methods: TRBV/TRBJ rearrangement plots, CDR3 size and DJ length profiles, and Simpson's diversity index were used to evaluate the repertoires. The immunodominant clone was defined as the most abundant DNA sequence in deep sequencing data. CDR3 amino acid sequences were checked for sharing across subjects and were also compared against the VDJdb database and published repertoires. The public reads were quality trimmed at Q25 with fastp and then assembled into clones with MiXCR by TCRdb, keeping productive beta chains. When rows share a CDR3 protein, they turn into one entry using the most common DNA and genes. The V and J calls follow TCRdb's processing rather than the paper's. The sample profile shows some 120,000 distinct CDR3 sequences; over 30% of them were found once. The top ten clones comprise more than 2.5% of the sample.

CDR1 and CDR2 (DFQATT, SNEGSKA) derive from the germline V gene (reference sequence). Ends trimmed: V by 6 bases, J by 8 bases; bases unmatched to a gene: 13. CDR3 length: 15 amino acids, cysteine to phenylalanine. The only DNA kept is the CDR3, 45 bases in frame from the first base. The sample was sorted CD4+, CD8+, or CD8+CD57+ T cells (not recorded which) from PBMCs. The sequence joins TRBV20-1 to TRBJ1-5, with TRBD1 matching 10 junction bases. The sequence was collected from a human donor with aplastic anemia. The CDR3 has the sequence CSADRDRGMREPQHF. The DNA sequence is as follows: TGCAGTGCCGACAGGGACAGGGGCATGAGGGAGCCCCAGCATTTT.